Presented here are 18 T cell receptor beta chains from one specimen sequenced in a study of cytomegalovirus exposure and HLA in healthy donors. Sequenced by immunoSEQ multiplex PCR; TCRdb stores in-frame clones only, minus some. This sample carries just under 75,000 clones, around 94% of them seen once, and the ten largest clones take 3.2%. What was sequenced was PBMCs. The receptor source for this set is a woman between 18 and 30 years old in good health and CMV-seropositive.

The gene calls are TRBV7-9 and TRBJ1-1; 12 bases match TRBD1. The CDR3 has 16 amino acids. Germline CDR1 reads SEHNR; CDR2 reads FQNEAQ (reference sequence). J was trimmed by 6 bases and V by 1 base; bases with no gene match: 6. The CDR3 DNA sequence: TGTGCCAGCAGCTTAGATTCCGGGACAGGGGGCTCTGAAGCTTTCTTT. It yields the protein CASSLDSGTGGSEAFF.

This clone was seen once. This chain's CDR3 is CASSAPTGSRYGYTF. Here the CDR3 DNA reads TGTGCCAGCAGTGCCCCGACAGGTTCGAGGTATGGCTACACCTTC. This rearrangement joins TRBV28 to TRBJ1-2, with D possibly TRBD1 on 6 matching bases. In germline, CDR1 is MDHEN, CDR2 SYDVKM. The CDR3 contains 15 residues. The V gene lost 5 bases and the J gene lost 5 bases, with 18 bases spanning the gap.

The CDR3, as DNA: TGTGCCAGCAGCTTGGGCAGGGGGCTAACTCGCGATGAGCAGTTCTTC. Translation: CASSLGRGLTRDEQFF. The chain recombines TRBV11-2 with TRBJ2-1; 8 nucleotides line up with TRBD1. The trim removed 3 bases at V and 8 bases at J, leaving 12 bases unmatched. In germline, CDR1 is SGHAT, CDR2 FQNNGV. This CDR3 has 16 amino acids.

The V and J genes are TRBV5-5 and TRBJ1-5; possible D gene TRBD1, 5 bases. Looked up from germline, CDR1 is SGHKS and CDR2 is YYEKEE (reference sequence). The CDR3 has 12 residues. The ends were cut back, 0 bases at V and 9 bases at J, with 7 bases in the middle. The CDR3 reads CASSLGGPPQHF. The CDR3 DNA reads TGTGCCAGCAGCTTGGGGGGCCCGCCCCAGCATTTT.

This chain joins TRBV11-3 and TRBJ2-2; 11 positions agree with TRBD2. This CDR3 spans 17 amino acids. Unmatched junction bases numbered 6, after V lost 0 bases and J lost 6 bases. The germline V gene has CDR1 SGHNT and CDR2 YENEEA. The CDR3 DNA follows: TGTGCCAGCAGCTTAGACGCACTAGCGGGGGTATCCGGGGAGCTGTTTTTT. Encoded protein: CASSLDALAGVSGELFF.

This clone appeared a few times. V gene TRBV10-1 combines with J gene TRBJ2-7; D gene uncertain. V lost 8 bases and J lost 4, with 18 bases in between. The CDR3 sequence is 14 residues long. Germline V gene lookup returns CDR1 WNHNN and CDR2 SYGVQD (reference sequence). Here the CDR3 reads CASSAVKSSYEQYF. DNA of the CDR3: TGCGCCAGCTCCGCAGTGAAATCCTCATACGAGCAGTACTTC.

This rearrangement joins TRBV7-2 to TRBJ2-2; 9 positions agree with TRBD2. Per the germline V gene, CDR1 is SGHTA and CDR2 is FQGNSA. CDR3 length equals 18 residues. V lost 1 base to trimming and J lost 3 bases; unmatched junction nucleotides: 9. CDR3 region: CASSLGGGRAKYTGELFF. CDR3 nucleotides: TGTGCCAGCAGCTTAGGCGGCGGGAGGGCCAAGTACACCGGGGAGCTGTTTTTT.

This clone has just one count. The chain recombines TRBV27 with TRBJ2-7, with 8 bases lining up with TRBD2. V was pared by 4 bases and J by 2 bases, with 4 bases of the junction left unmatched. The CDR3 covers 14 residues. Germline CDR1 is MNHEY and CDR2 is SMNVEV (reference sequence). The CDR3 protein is CASSWLSGTYEQYF. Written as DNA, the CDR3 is TGTGCCAGCAGTTGGCTTAGCGGGACCTACGAGCAGTACTTC.

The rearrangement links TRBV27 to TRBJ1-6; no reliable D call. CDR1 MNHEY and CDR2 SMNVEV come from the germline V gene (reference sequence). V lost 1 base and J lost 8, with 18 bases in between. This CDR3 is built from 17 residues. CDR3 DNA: TGTGCCAGCAGTTTATGGGCCGGTACCCTCTCTGATTCACCCCTCCACTTT. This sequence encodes CASSLWAGTLSDSPLHF.

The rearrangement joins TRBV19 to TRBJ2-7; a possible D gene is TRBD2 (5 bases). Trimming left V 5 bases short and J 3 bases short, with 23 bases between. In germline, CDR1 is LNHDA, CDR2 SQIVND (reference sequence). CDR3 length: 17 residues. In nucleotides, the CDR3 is TGTGCCAGTAGTCCGAATGGCCACCGTGCGGGTAACTACGAGCAGTACTTC. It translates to CASSPNGHRAGNYEQYF.

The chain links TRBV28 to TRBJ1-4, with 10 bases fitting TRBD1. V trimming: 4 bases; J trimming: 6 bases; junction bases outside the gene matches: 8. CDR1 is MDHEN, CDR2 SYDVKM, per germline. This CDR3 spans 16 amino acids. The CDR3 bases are TGTGCCAGCAGTTCTCGGTCCGGGACAGGGGATGAAAAACTGTTTTTT. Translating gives CASSSRSGTGDEKLFF.

Here the CDR3 DNA reads TGTGCCAGCAGCTCGGGGACAGGGGGCTCTCAGGCCCTCCACTTT. Translation gives CASSSGTGGSQALHF. The chain links TRBV7-9 to TRBJ1-6, with 12 bases matching TRBD1. The CDR3 extends over 15 amino acids. CDR1 and CDR2 (germline): SEHNR, FQNEAQ (reference sequence). The V segment lost 4 bases and the J segment 14 bases; nucleotides outside the gene matches: 9.

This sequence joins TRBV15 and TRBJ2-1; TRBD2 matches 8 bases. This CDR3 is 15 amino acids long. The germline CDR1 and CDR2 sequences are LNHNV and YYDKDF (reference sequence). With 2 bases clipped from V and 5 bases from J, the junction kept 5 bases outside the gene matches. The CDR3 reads CATSRILSGNNEQFF. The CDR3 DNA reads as TGTGCCACCAGCAGAATACTTAGCGGGAACAATGAGCAGTTCTTC. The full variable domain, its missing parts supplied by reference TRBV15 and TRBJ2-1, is DAMVIQNPRYQVTQFGKPVTLSCSQTLNHNVMYWYQQKSSQAPKLLFHYYDKDFNNEADTPDNFQSRRPNTSFCFLDIRSPGLGDTAMYLCATSRILSGNNEQFFGPGTRLTVL.

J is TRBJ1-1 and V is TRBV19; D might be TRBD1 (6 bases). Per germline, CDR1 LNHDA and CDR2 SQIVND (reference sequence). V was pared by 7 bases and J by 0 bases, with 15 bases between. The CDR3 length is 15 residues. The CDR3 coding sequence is TGTGCCAGTAAGTTCTCCAGGGGAATGAACACTGAAGCTTTCTTT. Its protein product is CASKFSRGMNTEAFF.

DNA of the CDR3: TGTGCCAGCACCTCGGACCGTCGGGGGGAGGAAAAACTGTTTTTT. Translating gives CASTSDRRGEEKLFF. The genes are TRBV6-6 and TRBJ1-4; D is perhaps TRBD1 (5 bases). Germline CDR1 is MNHNY and CDR2 is SVGAGI (reference sequence). This CDR3 spans 15 amino acids. Trimming took 7 bases from V and 8 from J, leaving 20 bases between them.

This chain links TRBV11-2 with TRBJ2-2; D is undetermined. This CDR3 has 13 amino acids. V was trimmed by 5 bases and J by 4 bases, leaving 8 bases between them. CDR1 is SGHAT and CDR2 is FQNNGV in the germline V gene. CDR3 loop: CASSRLSTGELFF. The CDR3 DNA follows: TGTGCCAGCAGCCGACTTTCCACCGGGGAGCTGTTTTTT.

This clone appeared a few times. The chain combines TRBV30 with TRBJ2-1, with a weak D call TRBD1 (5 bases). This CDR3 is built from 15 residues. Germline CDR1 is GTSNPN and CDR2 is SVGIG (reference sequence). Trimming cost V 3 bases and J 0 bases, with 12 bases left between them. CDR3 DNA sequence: TGTGCCTGGAGAAGGGGCCTGAGCTCCTACAATGAGCAGTTCTTC. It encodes CAWRRGLSSYNEQFF.

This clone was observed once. The CDR3 is CSVGYGNTEAFF. The CDR3 coding sequence is TGCAGCGTTGGGTACGGGAACACTGAAGCTTTCTTT. The chain uses TRBV29-1 and TRBJ1-1; no firm D call. The germline CDR1 and CDR2 sequences are SQVTM and ANQGSEA. V was cut by 4 bases and J by 1 base, with 7 bases left in between. This CDR3 region has 12 residues.